One sample yielded the 5 T cell receptor beta chains listed below, sequenced in a study of shared clonotypes between healthy human individuals. Profiled with immunoSEQ multiplex PCR; TCRdb holds only in-frame clones, not every one. The data hold 2 million to 2.5 million clones, with around 93% observed a single time. The specimen sequenced was naive CD4+ T cells from PBMCs. Documented subset: CD45RA+ positively selected. These TCRs come from a man between 18 and 35 years old in good health. Some clones in this sample may be carry-over from other donors' samples.

The chain uses TRBV18 and TRBJ2-7, with D perhaps matching TRBD1 (5 bases). Looked up from germline, CDR1 is KGHSH and CDR2 is LQKENI. The V end lost 3 bases, the J end lost 2 bases, and 14 bases lay between the germline ends. This CDR3 is built from 15 residues. This CDR3 reads CASSPKGNSPYEQYF. The CDR3 DNA reads as TGTGCCAGCTCACCGAAGGGGAACAGTCCCTACGAGCAGTACTTC.

This rearrangement joins TRBV9 to TRBJ1-2; 9 bases are shared with TRBD1. Germline V gene lookup returns CDR1 SGDLS and CDR2 YYNGEE. The CDR3 spans 15 residues. The junction had 9 bases not matched to a gene; V was cut back by 1 base and J by 8 bases. The CDR3 DNA is TGTGCCAGCAGCGTATTCAAACAGGGGGCGGAAGGCTACACCTTC. Translating gives CASSVFKQGAEGYTF.

The V gene is TRBV27, the J gene TRBJ1-1; D is perhaps TRBD1 (5 bases). Looked up from germline, CDR1 is MNHEY and CDR2 is SMNVEV (reference sequence). V lost 3 bases to trimming and J lost 4 bases, with 9 bases between them. There are 13 residues in the CDR3. Here the CDR3 DNA reads TGTGCCAGCAGTTTGGAAGGGGTCACTGAAGCTTTCTTT. Its translation: CASSLEGVTEAFF.

V usage is TRBV7-9 and J usage is TRBJ2-7; 7 bases are shared with TRBD1. With 8 bases clipped from V and 13 bases from J, the junction kept 14 bases outside the gene matches. Germline lookup yields CDR1 SEHNR and CDR2 FQNEAQ (reference sequence). CDR3 length: 12 residues. For the CDR3, the DNA is TGTGCCAGCGGCACCCGCAACAGGGGTCTTTACTTC. Encoded protein: CASGTRNRGLYF.

The genes are TRBV6-5 and TRBJ1-4; TRBD1 is a possible D gene (6 bases). This CDR3 region has 16 residues. The germline gives CDR1 MNHEY, CDR2 SVGAGI. V was clipped by 0 bases and J by 8 bases, with 16 bases between them. In DNA, the CDR3 is TGTGCCAGCAGTTACTCGTTTACAGGGAGTACGGAAAAACTGTTTTTT. This translates into CASSYSFTGSTEKLFF.